This T cell receptor (beta chain) is from a study of CXCR3-negative and CXCR3-positive naive CD8 T cells. General study points: Comparison of naive CXCR3-negative and CXCR3-positive cells revealed similar TRBV-TRBJ usage, while memory cells differed. In cryopreserved cells, CXCR3 expression partially decreased, and fresh PBMCs were used in most assays. Greater hydrophobicity was found in TRB CDR3s of CXCR3-positive naive cells than of CXCR3-negative naive cells.

Through 5' RACE with UMI labels, the TRB cDNA libraries were prepared. TCRdb re-called the 5' RACE reads; one entry per CDR3 protein, DNA not given. In all, the sample yields 150,000 to 180,000 distinct CDR3 sequences. Naive CD8+ T cells carried a CD45RO-CCR7+CD27+CD95- phenotype. For this clonotype: Its cognate antigen is unknown.

The CDR3 has 15 residues. Per the germline V gene, CDR1 is SEHNR and CDR2 is FQNEAQ (reference sequence). Sequences were obtained from naive CXCR3+ CD8+ T cells from blood. Subset reported: CD45RO-CCR7+CD27+CD95- naive CD8+ T cells expressing CXCR3 (TNR3+). The source is a human donor in good health. Some clones in this sample may be carry-over from other donors' samples. This chain connects TRBV7-9 to TRBJ2-7; TCRdb lists TRBD1, though no DNA is available to test this call. CDR3 protein: CASSSPTGTVEGQYF. Complete variable domain (other parts from reference TRBV7-9 and TRBJ2-7): DTGVSQNPRHKITKRGQNVTFRCDPISEHNRLYWYRQTLGQGPEFLTYFQNEAQLEKSRLLSDRFSAERPKGSFSTLEIQRTEQGDSAMYLCASSSPTGTVEGQYFGPGTRLTVT.